This is a list of T cell receptor beta chains from one sample in a study of T-cell memory formation after mild COVID-19. TCRdb reanalysed the 5' RACE reads using MiXCR and keeps one entry per CDR3 protein. The sample records almost 45,000 distinct CDR3 sequences, around 6.3% being singletons. Sequenced sample: PBMCs or a T cell subset sorted from them (not recorded which). These receptors were collected from an adult who had mild COVID-19 (a few samples of this study predate the infection). Cell type and time point are not known. Both conserved end residues are part of each CDR3. Fields, in order: clone size, J gene, V gene, CDR3 protein. Rows give clone size only sometimes, using once, few, many, or a class for an expanded clone.

clone_size: NA
j_call: TRBJ2-7
v_call: TRBV19
cdr3_aa: CASSDSGRGYEQYF

clone_size: few
j_call: TRBJ2-7
v_call: TRBV4-1
cdr3_aa: CASRRDKDGSSYEQYF

clone_size: few
j_call: TRBJ2-1
v_call: TRBV2
cdr3_aa: CASRSEGANEQFF

clone_size: many
j_call: TRBJ2-5
v_call: TRBV5-5
cdr3_aa: CASSLLVLGQAQETQYF

clone_size: many
j_call: TRBJ2-1
v_call: TRBV6-6
cdr3_aa: CASRVGTGGNEQFF

clone_size: many
j_call: TRBJ2-5
v_call: TRBV10-3
cdr3_aa: CAISVLATLKQETQYF

clone_size: many
j_call: TRBJ1-1
v_call: TRBV3-1
cdr3_aa: CASSQDGGMNTEAFF

clone_size: few
j_call: TRBJ2-3
v_call: TRBV7-9
cdr3_aa: CASSMGQGGTDTQYF

clone_size: many
j_call: TRBJ2-7
v_call: TRBV7-9
cdr3_aa: CASSLYRDSLSYEQYF

clone_size: many
j_call: TRBJ2-7
v_call: TRBV7-9
cdr3_aa: CASSPGTSGSYEQYF

clone_size: NA
j_call: TRBJ1-1
v_call: TRBV6-2/TRBV6-3
cdr3_aa: CASSYGGATEAFF

clone_size: NA
j_call: TRBJ2-2
v_call: TRBV4-1
cdr3_aa: CASSQRLAGETGEMFF

clone_size: few
j_call: TRBJ1-6
v_call: TRBV4-3
cdr3_aa: CASSRKTVDNSPLHF

clone_size: few
j_call: TRBJ2-6
v_call: TRBV7-9
cdr3_aa: CASSVSGVPSGANVLTF

clone_size: NA
j_call: TRBJ2-7
v_call: TRBV7-3
cdr3_aa: CASSLQRDGGYEQYF

clone_size: many
j_call: TRBJ2-7
v_call: TRBV7-7
cdr3_aa: CASSPGTTSEQYF

clone_size: many
j_call: TRBJ2-4
v_call: TRBV7-2
cdr3_aa: CASSSGLPPGIQYF

clone_size: many
j_call: TRBJ2-1
v_call: TRBV24-1
cdr3_aa: CATSDYSSGGSYNEQFF

clone_size: NA
j_call: TRBJ2-2
v_call: TRBV6-1
cdr3_aa: CASSEGSAGAGELFF

clone_size: NA
j_call: TRBJ2-5
v_call: TRBV30
cdr3_aa: CAWGGQSKETQYF

clone_size: once
j_call: TRBJ1-2
v_call: TRBV5-1
cdr3_aa: CASSLEGHGYTF

clone_size: NA
j_call: TRBJ2-7
v_call: TRBV3-1
cdr3_aa: CASSPKTGTFLPYEQYF

clone_size: few
j_call: TRBJ1-3
v_call: TRBV3-1
cdr3_aa: CASSQGGLSGNTIYF

clone_size: many
j_call: TRBJ2-5
v_call: TRBV4-2
cdr3_aa: CASSQDLGQAEETQYF

clone_size: few
j_call: TRBJ1-3
v_call: TRBV7-9
cdr3_aa: CASAGVDGNTIYF

clone_size: few
j_call: TRBJ2-7
v_call: TRBV6-2/TRBV6-3
cdr3_aa: CASSSDSRAYEQYF

clone_size: many
j_call: TRBJ2-1
v_call: TRBV20-1
cdr3_aa: CSARHRTTYNEQFF

clone_size: few
j_call: TRBJ1-2
v_call: TRBV5-6
cdr3_aa: CASSEPGRTGDGYTF

clone_size: many
j_call: TRBJ2-1
v_call: TRBV6-5
cdr3_aa: CASGKWVREQFF

clone_size: NA
j_call: TRBJ2-6
v_call: TRBV14
cdr3_aa: CASSQDTGLYSGANVLTF

clone_size: many
j_call: TRBJ1-2
v_call: TRBV6-5
cdr3_aa: CASSYSRQGGGYTF

clone_size: NA
j_call: TRBJ2-7
v_call: TRBV9
cdr3_aa: CASSVGTLDGYEQYF